Listed below are T cell receptor beta chains from one sample, sequenced in a study of T cell responses to AZD1222 COVID-19 vaccine. TCRdb's copy holds only in-frame clones and misses some; the assay was immunoSEQ multiplex PCR. This table holds about 110,000 clones, around 87% found once. The sample here was peripheral blood, taken on day 0 of AZD1222 vaccination. Every receptor here comes from an adult in good health. Each CDR3 is given with its conserved first and last residue. D genes are given only for firm matches. Rows give clone size only sometimes, using once, few, many, or a class for an expanded clone.

abundance: -; v_gene: TRBV7-9; j_gene: TRBJ1-1; d_gene: -; CDR3aa: CASSFPGGEAFF; CDR3nt: TGTGCCAGCAGCTTTCCCGGAGGTGAAGCTTTCTTT
abundance: -; v_gene: TRBV19; j_gene: TRBJ1-2; d_gene: TRBD1; CDR3aa: CASSLGQGYGYTF; CDR3nt: TGTGCCAGTAGCCTGGGACAGGGTTATGGCTACACCTTC
abundance: -; v_gene: TRBV3-1/TRBV3-2; j_gene: TRBJ1-2; d_gene: -; CDR3aa: CASSQVRGGYTF; CDR3nt: TGTGCCAGCAGCCAAGTCAGGGGAGGCTACACCTTC
abundance: -; v_gene: TRBV5-1; j_gene: TRBJ1-4; d_gene: TRBD1; CDR3aa: CASSGQGANEKLFF; CDR3nt: TGCGCCAGCAGCGGACAGGGGGCTAATGAAAAACTGTTTTTT
abundance: -; v_gene: TRBV9; j_gene: TRBJ2-5; d_gene: TRBD2; CDR3aa: CASSVGRGGTTQETQYF; CDR3nt: TGTGCCAGCAGCGTAGGTCGCGGGGGTACTACGCAAGAGACCCAGTACTTC
abundance: few; v_gene: TRBV10-3; j_gene: TRBJ2-7; d_gene: TRBD1; CDR3aa: CAISLGTGNYEQYF; CDR3nt: TGTGCCATCAGTCTCGGGACAGGGAATTACGAGCAGTACTTC
abundance: -; v_gene: TRBV6-5; j_gene: TRBJ2-3; d_gene: -; CDR3aa: CASSYSALSTDTQYF; CDR3nt: TGTGCCAGCAGTTACTCGGCACTTTCCACAGATACGCAGTATTTT
abundance: -; v_gene: TRBV29-1; j_gene: TRBJ2-1; d_gene: TRBD2; CDR3aa: CSVEGGTSYEQFF; CDR3nt: TGCAGCGTTGAAGGCGGGACTAGCTATGAGCAGTTCTTC
abundance: -; v_gene: TRBV6-5; j_gene: TRBJ1-6; d_gene: TRBD1; CDR3aa: CASRGQENSPLHF; CDR3nt: TGTGCCAGCAGGGGACAGGAAAATTCACCCCTCCACTTT
abundance: -; v_gene: TRBV6-5; j_gene: TRBJ1-1; d_gene: -; CDR3aa: CASRSEGNTEAFF; CDR3nt: TGTGCCAGCAGATCGGAGGGAAACACTGAAGCTTTCTTT
abundance: -; v_gene: TRBV7-2; j_gene: TRBJ2-7; d_gene: -; CDR3aa: CASSLRESYEQYF; CDR3nt: TGTGCCAGCAGCTTACGGGAAAGCTACGAGCAGTACTTC
abundance: -; v_gene: TRBV9; j_gene: TRBJ1-2; d_gene: -; CDR3aa: CASSVGTRANYGYTF; CDR3nt: TGTGCCAGCAGCGTAGGAACCCGAGCTAACTATGGCTACACCTTC
abundance: -; v_gene: TRBV18; j_gene: TRBJ1-1; d_gene: -; CDR3aa: CASSILNTEAFF; CDR3nt: TGTGCCAGCTCAATCCTTAACACTGAAGCTTTCTTT
abundance: -; v_gene: TRBV20-1; j_gene: TRBJ2-7; d_gene: TRBD2; CDR3aa: CSASPSGGTYEQYF; CDR3nt: TGCAGTGCTAGTCCTAGCGGGGGGACCTACGAGCAGTACTTC
abundance: -; v_gene: TRBV6-5; j_gene: TRBJ1-1; d_gene: -; CDR3aa: CASSYFSSRLNTEAFF; CDR3nt: TGTGCCAGCAGTTACTTTAGTTCACGGCTGAACACTGAAGCTTTCTTT
abundance: -; v_gene: TRBV7-9; j_gene: TRBJ1-1; d_gene: -; CDR3aa: CASSAGGRQPVF; CDR3nt: TGTGCCAGCAGCGCGGGAGGAAGGCAGCCGGTCTTT
abundance: -; v_gene: TRBV5-1; j_gene: TRBJ2-7; d_gene: TRBD1; CDR3aa: CASSVRTGSYEQYF; CDR3nt: TGCGCCAGCAGCGTTAGGACAGGGTCCTACGAGCAGTACTTC
abundance: -; v_gene: TRBV6-1; j_gene: TRBJ2-7; d_gene: -; CDR3aa: CASSEAWQGLYEQYF; CDR3nt: TGTGCCAGCAGTGAAGCTTGGCAGGGGCTCTACGAGCAGTACTTC
abundance: -; v_gene: TRBV7-2; j_gene: TRBJ1-2; d_gene: -; CDR3aa: CASTVGDGNYGYTF; CDR3nt: TGTGCCAGCACCGTAGGAGACGGCAACTATGGCTACACCTTC
abundance: -; v_gene: TRBV19; j_gene: TRBJ1-2; d_gene: -; CDR3aa: CASSIMRQEANYGYTF; CDR3nt: TGTGCCAGTAGTATAATGAGACAGGAGGCTAACTATGGCTACACCTTC
abundance: once; v_gene: TRBV5-1; j_gene: TRBJ2-5; d_gene: TRBD1; CDR3aa: CASSDQTGGRETQYF; CDR3nt: TGCGCCAGCAGCGACCAGACAGGGGGCCGCGAGACCCAGTACTTC
abundance: -; v_gene: TRBV13; j_gene: TRBJ1-1; d_gene: TRBD1; CDR3aa: CASSLSGGYTEAFF; CDR3nt: TGTGCCAGCAGCTTATCAGGGGGATATACTGAAGCTTTCTTT
abundance: -; v_gene: TRBV27; j_gene: TRBJ1-4; d_gene: -; CDR3aa: CASSPDRINEKLFF; CDR3nt: TGTGCCAGCTCTCCCGACAGAATTAATGAAAAACTGTTTTTT
abundance: -; v_gene: TRBV10-3; j_gene: TRBJ2-7; d_gene: -; CDR3aa: CAISSKGLSYEQYF; CDR3nt: TGTGCCATCAGCTCTAAGGGCCTCTCCTACGAGCAGTACTTC
abundance: -; v_gene: TRBV7-2; j_gene: TRBJ1-2; d_gene: -; CDR3aa: CASSLRLTANYGYTF; CDR3nt: TGTGCCAGCAGTCTCCGACTGACAGCTAACTATGGCTACACCTTC
abundance: -; v_gene: TRBV6-5; j_gene: TRBJ1-6; d_gene: TRBD1; CDR3aa: CASSYQPDRANSPLHF; CDR3nt: TGTGCCAGCAGTTACCAACCGGACAGGGCTAATTCACCCCTCCACTTT
abundance: -; v_gene: TRBV5-5; j_gene: TRBJ1-2; d_gene: -; CDR3aa: CASRPGLGNYGYTF; CDR3nt: TGTGCCAGCAGACCTGGACTTGGAAACTATGGCTACACCTTC
abundance: -; v_gene: TRBV27; j_gene: TRBJ2-7; d_gene: TRBD1; CDR3aa: CASSFQQGAGEQYF; CDR3nt: TGTGCCAGCAGTTTTCAGCAGGGGGCCGGCGAGCAGTACTTC
abundance: -; v_gene: TRBV3-1/TRBV3-2; j_gene: TRBJ1-2; d_gene: TRBD1; CDR3aa: CASSPRDRGHGGYTF; CDR3nt: TGTGCCAGCAGCCCCCGGGACAGGGGCCACGGTGGCTACACCTTC
abundance: -; v_gene: TRBV3-1/TRBV3-2; j_gene: TRBJ2-7; d_gene: -; CDR3aa: CASSRTPSYEQYF; CDR3nt: TGTGCCAGCAGCCGAACCCCTTCCTACGAGCAGTACTTC
abundance: -; v_gene: TRBV5-1; j_gene: TRBJ2-7; d_gene: -; CDR3aa: CASSFGGHSYEQYF; CDR3nt: TGCGCCAGCAGCTTTGGGGGGCATTCCTACGAGCAGTACTTC
abundance: once; v_gene: TRBV3-1/TRBV3-2; j_gene: TRBJ1-3; d_gene: -; CDR3aa: CASSQDQVAGNTIYF; CDR3nt: TGTGCCAGCAGCCAAGATCAGGTAGCGGGAAACACCATATATTTT
abundance: -; v_gene: TRBV12-5; j_gene: TRBJ1-6; d_gene: TRBD1; CDR3aa: CASGRGQGNSPLHF; CDR3nt: TGTGCTAGTGGGAGGGGGCAGGGGAATTCACCCCTCCACTTT
abundance: -; v_gene: TRBV19; j_gene: TRBJ2-7; d_gene: TRBD2; CDR3aa: CASTRRVTSGGNTYEQYF; CDR3nt: TGTGCCAGTACCCGAAGGGTAACTAGCGGGGGGAATACCTACGAGCAGTACTTC
abundance: -; v_gene: TRBV30; j_gene: TRBJ1-5; d_gene: -; CDR3aa: CAWGNRQPQHF; CDR3nt: TGTGCCTGGGGCAATCGTCAGCCCCAGCATTTT
abundance: -; v_gene: TRBV14; j_gene: TRBJ1-1; d_gene: -; CDR3aa: CASSPGRRQAFF; CDR3nt: TGTGCCAGCAGCCCTGGAAGGAGACAAGCTTTCTTT
abundance: -; v_gene: TRBV9; j_gene: TRBJ1-2; d_gene: -; CDR3aa: CASSEGGGLNGYTF; CDR3nt: TGTGCCAGCAGCGAGGGTGGGGGGCTCAATGGCTACACCTTC
abundance: -; v_gene: TRBV10-3; j_gene: TRBJ1-1; d_gene: -; CDR3aa: CAIKGGPEGAEAFF; CDR3nt: TGTGCCATCAAGGGAGGACCGGAGGGAGCTGAAGCTTTCTTT